Included here is one T cell receptor beta chain sequence, with context. Its target is unknown. PCR used 60 Vbeta primers and 13 Jbeta primers. Sequencing used immunoSEQ multiplex PCR; TCRdb keeps in-frame clones, though not all of them. Here the sample spans about 110,000 clones, about 79% being singletons. The sample comes from a study of cytomegalovirus exposure and HLA in healthy donors. General study results and limits: Analysis was performed later, and it showed HLA-associated TCR beta chains to be more clonally expanded than equally common others. For most TCR beta V segments, an earlier analysis put the productive rate at about 87% or about 30% of the time.

V was clipped by 6 bases and J by 8 bases; unmatched bases: 5. In germline, CDR1 is MDHEN, CDR2 SYDVKM. This CDR3 comprises 13 residues. The TCR was taken from a woman between 18 and 29 years old in good health and CMV-seropositive. The chain uses TRBV28 and TRBJ2-1; 9 bases agree with TRBD1. The sequencing sample was made of PBMCs. For the CDR3, the DNA is TGTGCCAGCAGATGGGGACAGGGCCATGAGCAGTTCTTC. It encodes CASRWGQGHEQFF.